Shown below are 14 T cell receptor beta chains from a single sample sequenced in a study of OX40 agonist ivuxolimab in advanced cancers. Some clones are missing from TCRdb's copy, which holds only in-frame ones; the method was immunoSEQ multiplex PCR. The sample holds about 58,000 clones, about 87% seen once. This sample comprised CD4+ or CD8+ T cells sorted from blood, obtained in a trial of the OX40 agonist ivuxolimab. The receptors come from an adult with an advanced solid tumor such as melanoma, head and neck, liver or kidney cancer.

The CDR3 DNA sequence: TGTGCCAGCAGTGCTTGGGCCAGCCAAATAGTCTACGAGCAGTACTTC. It translates to CASSAWASQIVYEQYF. The rearrangement joins TRBV6-1 to TRBJ2-7; no reliable D call. Per the germline V gene, CDR1 is MNHNS and CDR2 is SASEGT. CDR3 size: 16 residues. Deletions cut 4 bases from V and 3 bases from J, with 19 bases between.

The rearrangement joins TRBV7-2 to TRBJ1-1; no firm D call. The germline V gene has CDR1 SGHTA and CDR2 FQGNSA. With 5 bases removed from V and 1 base from J, the gap between germline ends came to 8 bases. The CDR3 extends over 13 amino acids. CDR3 amino acids: CASSAGPNTEAFF. In nucleotides, the CDR3 is TGTGCCAGCAGCGCCGGGCCGAACACTGAAGCTTTCTTT.

In DNA form, the CDR3 reads TGTGCCAGCTCACCAGGACAGTCGACTAACTATGGCTACACCTTC. Its translation is CASSPGQSTNYGYTF. The chain joins TRBV18 to TRBJ1-2; D is possibly TRBD1 (6 bases). CDR3 length equals 15 residues. Germline V CDR1 and CDR2: KGHSH, LQKENI. Trimming removed 2 bases from V and 0 bases from J, with 10 bases in between.

The V call is TRBV30, the J call TRBJ2-4; TRBD1 matches 8 bases. Germline CDR1 and CDR2: GTSNPN and SVGIG (reference sequence). J was trimmed by 0 bases and V by 3 bases; bases with no gene match: 10. The CDR3 covers 17 residues. CDR3 nucleotide sequence: TGTGCCTGGAGCAGGGGGCTTTCCTCCTTAGCCAAAAACATTCAGTACTTC. Protein product: CAWSRGLSSLAKNIQYF. The full variable domain, its missing parts supplied by reference TRBV30 and TRBJ2-4, is SQTIHQWPATLVQPVGSPLSLECTVEGTSNPNLYWYRQAAGRGLQLLFYSVGIGQISSEVPQNLSASRPQDRQFILSSKKLLLSDSGFYLCAWSRGLSSLAKNIQYFGAGTRLSVL.

V and J are TRBV7-2 and TRBJ2-2; weak D call: TRBD1 (5 bases). Germline CDR1 is SGHTA and CDR2 is FQGNSA. V was cut by 1 base and J by 5 bases, with 14 bases left in between. This CDR3 contains 16 residues. The DNA for the CDR3 is TGTGCCAGCAGCTTAGTGTCAGGGATTGGGACCGGGGAGCTGTTTTTT. Its protein product is CASSLVSGIGTGELFF.

The chain has TRBV18 and TRBJ1-5; 7 bases agree with TRBD1. The germline V gene encodes CDR1 KGHSH and CDR2 LQKENI. CDR3 length: 16 amino acids. The V gene end was trimmed by 4 bases and the J gene end by 0 bases; junction bases not matched to a gene: 6. The DNA for the CDR3 is TGTGCCAGCTCACAGGGACAGCCTAATAGCAATCAGCCCCAGCATTTT. Amino acid sequence: CASSQGQPNSNQPQHF.

Points on this clone: The germline gene is not matched at one end of the junction; a read error may be the cause. The chain combines TRBV5-8 with TRBJ1-2, with TRBD1 as a possible D gene (6 bases). This CDR3 region has 14 residues. Germline-derived CDR1 and CDR2 are SGHTS and YDEGEE. Written as DNA, the CDR3 is TGTGCCAGCACCTTGGGACACAAGGGGTATGGCTACACCTTC. Its translation: CASTLGHKGYGYTF.

The chain combines TRBV5-1 with TRBJ2-5; no firm D call. Germline V gene sequence: CDR1 SGHRS, CDR2 YFSETQ. CDR3 length: 11 residues. The germline V and J ends were trimmed by 3 bases and 2 bases, with 2 bases remaining between them. In DNA, the CDR3 is TGCGCCAGCAGCTCTCAAGAGACCCAGTACTTC. Residues: CASSSQETQYF.

The J gene is TRBJ1-5, the V gene TRBV5-1; D possibly corresponds to TRBD1 (5 bases). Germline values: CDR1 SGHRS, CDR2 YFSETQ. This CDR3 is 16 amino acids long. Trimming removed 0 bases from V and 0 bases from J, with 10 bases in between. CDR3 in amino acids: CASSLEGRNSNQPQHF. DNA for the CDR3: TGCGCCAGCAGCTTGGAGGGGCGGAATAGCAATCAGCCCCAGCATTTT.

The chain links TRBV4-1 to TRBJ1-5, with 7 bases that match TRBD1. The germline V gene encodes CDR1 MGHRA and CDR2 YSYEKL. Trimming cost V 4 bases and J 3 bases; bases outside gene matches: 18. The CDR3 runs to 19 residues. The CDR3 here is CASSRQGGISGYFNQPQHF. In nucleotides, the CDR3 is TGCGCCAGCAGCCGCCAGGGGGGAATCTCGGGTTATTTCAATCAGCCCCAGCATTTT.

To note about this clone: Mismatch with germline at one junction end may stem from a read error. The rearrangement joins TRBV18 to TRBJ2-3; TRBD2 matches 9 bases. Germline V gene sequence: CDR1 KGHSH, CDR2 LQKENI. The length of the CDR3 is 15 residues. CDR3 sequence: CASSPPGTSRDTQYF. For the CDR3, the DNA is TGTGCCAGCTCACCACCCGGGACTAGCAGAGATACGCAGTATTTT.

V gene TRBV4-3 combines with J gene TRBJ2-2; D not resolved. CDR1 and CDR2 (germline): LGHNA, YSLEER. Trimming stripped 1 base from V and 6 bases from J, with 6 bases between. CDR3 length: 13 amino acids. CDR3 sequence: CASSQAWAGELFF. The CDR3 coding sequence is TGCGCCAGCAGCCAAGCATGGGCCGGGGAGCTGTTTTTT.

The V call is TRBV6-1, the J call TRBJ1-1; a weak D match, TRBD1 (5 bases). The V end was cut by 6 bases, the J end by 1 base, with 9 bases between. This CDR3 has 13 amino acids. Germline assignment: CDR1 MNHNS and CDR2 SASEGT. CDR3 in amino acids: CASRMTENTEAFF. The CDR3 coding sequence is TGTGCCAGCAGGATGACAGAGAACACTGAAGCTTTCTTT.

The chain couples TRBV11-3 to TRBJ2-3; 9 positions agree with TRBD1. Losses at the gene ends were 5 bases for V and 4 bases for J; bases not matched to a gene: 4. The germline gives CDR1 SGHNT, CDR2 YENEEA. This CDR3 has 14 amino acids. This CDR3 is CASSQGQGPDTQYF. DNA of the CDR3: TGTGCCAGCAGCCAAGGACAGGGGCCAGATACGCAGTATTTT.